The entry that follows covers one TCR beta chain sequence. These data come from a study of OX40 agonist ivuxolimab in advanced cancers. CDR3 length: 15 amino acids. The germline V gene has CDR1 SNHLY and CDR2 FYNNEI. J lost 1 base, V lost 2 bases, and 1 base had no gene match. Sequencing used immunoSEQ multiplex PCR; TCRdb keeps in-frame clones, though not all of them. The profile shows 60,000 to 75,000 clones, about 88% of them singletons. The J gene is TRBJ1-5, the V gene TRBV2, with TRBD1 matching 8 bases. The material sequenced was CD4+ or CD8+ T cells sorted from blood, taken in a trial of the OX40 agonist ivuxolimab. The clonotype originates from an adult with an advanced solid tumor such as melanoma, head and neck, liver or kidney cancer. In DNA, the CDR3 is TGTGCCAGCAGTGAACAGGGGGCGAGCAATCAGCCCCAGCATTTT. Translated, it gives CASSEQGASNQPQHF.